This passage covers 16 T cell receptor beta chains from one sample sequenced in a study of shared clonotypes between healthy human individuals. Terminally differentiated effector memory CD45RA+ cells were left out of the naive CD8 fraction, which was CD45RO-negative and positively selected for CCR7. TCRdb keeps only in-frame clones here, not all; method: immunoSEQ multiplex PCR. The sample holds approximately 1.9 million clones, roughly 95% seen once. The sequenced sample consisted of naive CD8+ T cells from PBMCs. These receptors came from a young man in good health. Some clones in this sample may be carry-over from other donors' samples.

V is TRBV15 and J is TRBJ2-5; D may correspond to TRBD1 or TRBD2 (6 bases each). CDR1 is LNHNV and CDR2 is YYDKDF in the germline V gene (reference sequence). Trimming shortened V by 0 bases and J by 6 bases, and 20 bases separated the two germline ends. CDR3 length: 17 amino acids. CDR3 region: CATSRDFTGAEWKTQYF. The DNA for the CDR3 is TGTGCCACCAGCAGAGATTTTACGGGGGCGGAGTGGAAGACCCAGTACTTC.

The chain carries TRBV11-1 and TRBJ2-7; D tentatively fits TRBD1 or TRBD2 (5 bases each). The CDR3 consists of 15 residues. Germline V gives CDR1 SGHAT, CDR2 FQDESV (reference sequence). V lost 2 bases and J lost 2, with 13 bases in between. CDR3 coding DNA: TGTGCCAGCAGCTTATGGGGGAGCCCAGCCTACGAGCAGTACTTC. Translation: CASSLWGSPAYEQYF.

Here the CDR3 DNA reads TGCGCCAGCCAAGGGACAGGGCTTGAGACCCAGTACTTC. Encoded protein: CASQGTGLETQYF. The chain is built from TRBV10-2 and TRBJ2-5; TRBD1 matches 9 bases. The V gene end was trimmed by 8 bases and the J gene end by 5 bases; junction bases not matched to a gene: 6. CDR3 size: 13 residues. Germline CDR1 and CDR2: WSHSY and SAAADI.

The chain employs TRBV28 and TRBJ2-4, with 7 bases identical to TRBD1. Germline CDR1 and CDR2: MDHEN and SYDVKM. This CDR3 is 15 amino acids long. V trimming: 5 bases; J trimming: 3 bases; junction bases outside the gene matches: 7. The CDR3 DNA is TGTGCCAGCAGTACACCACAGGGGATCAAAAACATTCAGTACTTC. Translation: CASSTPQGIKNIQYF.

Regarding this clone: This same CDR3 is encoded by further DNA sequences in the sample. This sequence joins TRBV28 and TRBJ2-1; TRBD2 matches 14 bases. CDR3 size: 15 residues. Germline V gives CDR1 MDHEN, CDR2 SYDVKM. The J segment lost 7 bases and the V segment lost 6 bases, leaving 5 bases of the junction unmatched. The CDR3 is CASSQGTSGSNEQFF. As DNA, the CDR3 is TGTGCCAGCAGCCAAGGGACTAGCGGGAGTAATGAGCAGTTCTTC. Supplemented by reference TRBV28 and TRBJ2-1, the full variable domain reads DVKVTQSSRYLVKRTGEKVFLECVQDMDHENMFWYRQDPGLGLRLIYFSYDVKMKEKGDIPEGYSVSREKKERFSLILESASTNQTSMYLCASSQGTSGSNEQFFGPGTRLTVL.

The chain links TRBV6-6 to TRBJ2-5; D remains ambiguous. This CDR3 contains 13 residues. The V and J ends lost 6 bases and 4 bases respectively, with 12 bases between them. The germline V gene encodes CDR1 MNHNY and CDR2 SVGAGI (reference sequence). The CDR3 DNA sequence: TGTGCCAGCAGACAAGGACGGGCAGAGACCCAGTACTTC. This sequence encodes CASRQGRAETQYF.

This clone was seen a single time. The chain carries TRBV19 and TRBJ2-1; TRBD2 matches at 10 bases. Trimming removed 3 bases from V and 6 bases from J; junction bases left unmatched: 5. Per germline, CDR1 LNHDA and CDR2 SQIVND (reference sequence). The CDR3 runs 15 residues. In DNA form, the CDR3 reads TGTGCCAGTAGTATGTGGCTAGCGGGAGCCAATGAGCAGTTCTTC. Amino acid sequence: CASSMWLAGANEQFF. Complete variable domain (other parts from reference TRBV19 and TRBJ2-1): DGGITQSPKYLFRKEGQNVTLSCEQNLNHDAMYWYRQDPGQGLRLIYYSQIVNDFQKGDIAEGYSVSREKKESFPLTVTSAQKNPTAFYLCASSMWLAGANEQFFGPGTRLTVL.

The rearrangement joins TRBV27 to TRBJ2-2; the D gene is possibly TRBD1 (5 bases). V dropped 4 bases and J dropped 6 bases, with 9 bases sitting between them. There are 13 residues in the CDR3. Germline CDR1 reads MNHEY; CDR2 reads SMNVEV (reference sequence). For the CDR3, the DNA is TGTGCCAGCAGTTGGACACTTTCCGGGGAGCTGTTTTTT. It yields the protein CASSWTLSGELFF.

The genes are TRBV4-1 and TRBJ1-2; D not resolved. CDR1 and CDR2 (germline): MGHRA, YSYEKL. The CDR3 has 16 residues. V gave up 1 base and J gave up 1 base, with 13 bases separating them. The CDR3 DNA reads TGCGCCAGCAGCCAAGCCCCGGGCTTCGGTAACTATGGCTACACCTTC. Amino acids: CASSQAPGFGNYGYTF.

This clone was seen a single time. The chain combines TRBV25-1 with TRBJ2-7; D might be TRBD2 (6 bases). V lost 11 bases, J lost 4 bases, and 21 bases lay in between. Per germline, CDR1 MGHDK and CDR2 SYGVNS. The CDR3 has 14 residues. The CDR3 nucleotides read TGTGCCGTCGTTAAGGTGCGGGGAGGATACGAGCAGTACTTC. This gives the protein CAVVKVRGGYEQYF.

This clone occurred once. The CDR3 coding sequence is TGTGCCAGCAGTCCCCCCCGGGACAGGGGGCTGGGTGCTTTCTTT. Its translation is CASSPPRDRGLGAFF. The chain uses TRBV27 and TRBJ1-1, with 12 bases fitting TRBD1. The germline V gene has CDR1 MNHEY and CDR2 SMNVEV (reference sequence). The CDR3 length is 15 residues. The V gene end was trimmed by 5 bases and the J gene end by 11 bases; junction bases not matched to a gene: 12.

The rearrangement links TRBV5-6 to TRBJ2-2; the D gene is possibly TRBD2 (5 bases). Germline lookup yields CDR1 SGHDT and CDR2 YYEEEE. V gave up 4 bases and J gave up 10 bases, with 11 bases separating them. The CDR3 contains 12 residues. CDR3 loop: CASSPRGAELFF. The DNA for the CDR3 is TGTGCCAGCAGCCCTCGGGGAGCGGAGCTGTTTTTT.

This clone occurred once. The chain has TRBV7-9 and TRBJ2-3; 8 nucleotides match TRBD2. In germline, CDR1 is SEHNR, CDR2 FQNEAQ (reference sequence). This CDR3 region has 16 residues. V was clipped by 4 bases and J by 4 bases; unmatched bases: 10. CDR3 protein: CASSSPGGPMADTQYF. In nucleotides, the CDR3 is TGTGCCAGCAGCTCACCGGGAGGGCCGATGGCAGATACGCAGTATTTT.

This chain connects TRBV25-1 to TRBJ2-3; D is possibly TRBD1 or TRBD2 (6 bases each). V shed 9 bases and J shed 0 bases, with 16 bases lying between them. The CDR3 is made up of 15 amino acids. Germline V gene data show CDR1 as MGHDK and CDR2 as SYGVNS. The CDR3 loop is CASAPGGRSTDTQYF. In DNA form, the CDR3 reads TGTGCCAGTGCCCCCGGGGGCAGAAGCACAGATACGCAGTATTTT. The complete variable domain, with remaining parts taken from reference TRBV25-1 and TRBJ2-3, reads EADIYQTPRYLVIGTGKKITLECSQTMGHDKMYWYQQDPGMELHLIHYSYGVNSTEKGDLSSESTVSRIRTEHFPLTLESARPSHTSQYLCASAPGGRSTDTQYFGPGTRLTVL.

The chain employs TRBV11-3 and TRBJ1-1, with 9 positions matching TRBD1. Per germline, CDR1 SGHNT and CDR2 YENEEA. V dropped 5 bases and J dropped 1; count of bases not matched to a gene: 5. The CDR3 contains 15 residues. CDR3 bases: TGTGCCAGCAGCCCCGGGACAGGGACGAACACTGAAGCTTTCTTT. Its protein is CASSPGTGTNTEAFF. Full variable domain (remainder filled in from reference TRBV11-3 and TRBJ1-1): EAGVVQSPRYKIIEKKQPVAFWCNPISGHNTLYWYLQNLGQGPELLIRYENEEAVDDSQLPKDRFSAERLKGVDSTLKIQPAELGDSAVYLCASSPGTGTNTEAFFGQGTRLTVV.

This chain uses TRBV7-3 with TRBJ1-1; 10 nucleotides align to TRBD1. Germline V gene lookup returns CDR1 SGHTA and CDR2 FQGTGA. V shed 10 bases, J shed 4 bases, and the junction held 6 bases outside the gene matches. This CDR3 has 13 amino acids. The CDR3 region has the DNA TGTGCCAACAGGGACAGGGGTACCACTGAAGCTTTCTTT. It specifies CANRDRGTTEAFF.